One and the same sample provided the 26 T cell receptor beta chains below, sequenced in a study of blood T cell repertoires in COVID-19. The data were produced by immunoSEQ multiplex PCR, yet TCRdb's version contains in-frame clones alone and is incomplete. Among over 200,000 clones listed, 88% were seen once. Sequencing was carried out using peripheral blood. The receptors were gathered from a man between 18 and 29 years old with active or convalescent COVID-19.

This clone was detected only a few times. The V and J genes are TRBV28 and TRBJ2-3; 9 bases map to TRBD2. After removal of 3 bases from V and 3 bases from J, the junction contained 4 bases not matched to a gene. CDR1 is MDHEN and CDR2 is SYDVKM in the germline V gene. CDR3 length: 15 residues. In nucleotides, the CDR3 is TGTGCCAGCAGTTTGGGTCTAGCGGGAACAGATACGCAGTATTTT. Its translation: CASSLGLAGTDTQYF.

This clone appeared a single time. The V call is TRBV3-1 (or the pseudogene TRBV3-2), the J call TRBJ2-1; 9 positions match TRBD2. Looked up from germline, CDR1 is LGHDT and CDR2 is YNNKEL (reference sequence). Losses at the gene ends were 4 bases for V and 6 bases for J; bases not matched to a gene: 7. The length of the CDR3 is 15 residues. The CDR3 nucleotides read TGTGCCAGCAGCCTAGCGGGAGTGGAGGGCAATGAGCAGTTCTTC. This gives the protein CASSLAGVEGNEQFF.

The V call is TRBV3-1 (or the pseudogene TRBV3-2), the J call TRBJ2-5; 7 bases line up with TRBD1. The CDR3 is made up of 13 amino acids. Germline V gives CDR1 LGHDT, CDR2 YNNKEL (reference sequence). V dropped 8 bases and J dropped 1; count of bases not matched to a gene: 4. The chain's CDR3 is CASGDSTQETQYF. CDR3 coding DNA: TGTGCCAGCGGGGACAGCACCCAAGAGACCCAGTACTTC.

The chain has TRBV28 and TRBJ2-1; D uncertain. CDR1 MDHEN and CDR2 SYDVKM come from the germline V gene. The CDR3 has 15 amino acids. The V end lost 8 bases, the J end lost 0 bases, and 14 bases lay between the germline ends. This CDR3 is CASGGGLSSYNEQFF. The CDR3 DNA reads as TGTGCCAGCGGCGGCGGTTTGAGCTCCTACAATGAGCAGTTCTTC.

The rearrangement joins TRBV2 to TRBJ1-3, with 8 bases matching TRBD1. Trimming cost V 6 bases and J 7 bases; bases outside gene matches: 5. Germline lookup yields CDR1 SNHLY and CDR2 FYNNEI. This CDR3 comprises 13 residues. The CDR3 region is CASRAGGPNTIYF. The CDR3 DNA follows: TGTGCCAGCAGGGCAGGGGGCCCGAACACCATATATTTT.

V and J are TRBV5-5 and TRBJ2-1, with TRBD2 identical over 9 bases. Germline V lookup: CDR1 SGHKS, CDR2 YYEKEE (reference sequence). This CDR3 spans 19 amino acids. V lost 4 bases and J lost 5; bases outside the gene matches: 19. This chain's CDR3 is CASSTAGSGRKGRDNEQFF. CDR3 coding DNA: TGTGCCAGCAGCACCGCCGGCAGCGGGAGGAAAGGTCGGGACAATGAGCAGTTCTTC. Complete variable domain (other parts from reference TRBV5-5 and TRBJ2-1): DAGVTQSPTHLIKTRGQQVTLRCSPISGHKSVSWYQQVLGQGPQFIFQYYEKEERGRGNFPDRFSARQFPNYSSELNVNALLLGDSALYLCASSTAGSGRKGRDNEQFFGPGTRLTVL.

The rearrangement joins TRBV10-3 to TRBJ2-7; 14 bases are shared with TRBD2. The V gene end was trimmed by 4 bases and the J gene end by 6 bases; junction bases not matched to a gene: 5. The CDR3 contains 15 residues. Germline CDR1 reads ENHRY; CDR2 reads SYGVKD. Here the CDR3 DNA reads TGTGCCATCAGTGGGGGACTAGCGGGAGCTCCCGAGCAGTACTTC. Protein: CAISGGLAGAPEQYF.

This chain connects TRBV10-3 to TRBJ2-7; 7 bases agree with TRBD2. This CDR3 contains 11 residues. CDR1 and CDR2 (germline): ENHRY, SYGVKD. V shed 11 bases and J 2 bases; nucleotides not matched to a gene: 3. CDR3: CAASGTYEQYF. The CDR3 DNA reads TGTGCCGCTAGCGGAACCTACGAGCAGTACTTC.

The CDR3 here is CATEGQGFWQPQHF. The CDR3 DNA reads TGTGCCACTGAGGGACAGGGATTCTGGCAGCCCCAGCATTTT. The chain links TRBV19 to TRBJ1-5; 9 bases line up with TRBD1. Germline V CDR1 and CDR2: LNHDA, SQIVND (reference sequence). V lost 10 bases to trimming and J lost 7 bases; unmatched junction nucleotides: 11. CDR3 size: 14 residues.

V and J are TRBV24-1 and TRBJ2-1, with 9 bases identical to TRBD1. CDR1 and CDR2 from the germline V gene are KGHDR and SFDVKD. V lost 2 bases to trimming and J lost 0 bases; unmatched junction nucleotides: 1. This CDR3 has 16 residues. The CDR3 loop reads CATSDSGQGSYNEQFF. CDR3 DNA sequence: TGTGCCACCAGTGATTCGGGACAGGGCTCCTACAATGAGCAGTTCTTC.

The chain is built from TRBV15 and TRBJ1-3, with D uncertain. There are 16 residues in the CDR3. From germline, CDR1 is LNHNV and CDR2 YYDKDF (reference sequence). The V gene lost 5 bases and the J gene lost 0 bases, with 14 bases spanning the gap. In DNA form, the CDR3 reads TGTGCCACCAGCCGTCCATCGGTTGGCTCTGGAAACACCATATATTTT. Translation gives CATSRPSVGSGNTIYF.

The CDR3 spells CASSLWGDSPLHF. In DNA form, the CDR3 reads TGTGCCAGCAGTTTATGGGGAGATTCACCCCTCCACTTT. This chain connects TRBV27 to TRBJ1-6; D gene ambiguous. Germline CDR1 and CDR2: MNHEY and SMNVEV (reference sequence). V dropped 1 base and J dropped 8 bases, with 6 bases sitting between them. The CDR3 loop spans 13 amino acids.

The chain uses TRBV2 and TRBJ2-1; TRBD2 aligns across 7 bases. From germline, CDR1 is SNHLY and CDR2 FYNNEI. Germline trimming cut 5 bases from V and 7 bases from J; bases unmatched to any gene: 20. The CDR3 consists of 18 residues. The CDR3 region is CASSSPRAGVPRVNEQFF. The CDR3 DNA sequence: TGTGCCAGCAGTTCCCCCCGTGCGGGAGTGCCCAGAGTAAATGAGCAGTTCTTC.

This chain connects TRBV18 to TRBJ2-7; the D gene is possibly TRBD2 (5 bases). Trimming left V 2 bases short and J 7 bases short, with 9 bases between. Germline CDR1 reads KGHSH; CDR2 reads LQKENI. This CDR3 region has 12 residues. As DNA, the CDR3 is TGTGCCAGCTCACCAGCGGAGCGGGAGCAGTACTTC. Translated, it gives CASSPAEREQYF.

The chain links TRBV7-9 to TRBJ1-4; perhaps TRBD1 as D (6 bases). V was cut by 2 bases and J by 7 bases, with 17 bases left in between. Germline V gene lookup returns CDR1 SEHNR and CDR2 FQNEAQ (reference sequence). The CDR3 consists of 16 residues. The CDR3 is CASSLITGRLGEKLFF. Here the CDR3 DNA reads TGTGCCAGCAGCTTAATCACAGGGCGGCTTGGTGAAAAACTGTTTTTT.

Only one count was recorded for this clone. The rearrangement uses TRBV7-2 and TRBJ2-2; 9 bases fit TRBD1. The germline gives CDR1 SGHTA, CDR2 FQGNSA. The junction had 2 bases not matched to a gene; V was cut back by 0 bases and J by 0 bases. The CDR3 extends over 17 amino acids. DNA for the CDR3: TGTGCCAGCAGCTTAGCGGGGACAGGGACGAACACCGGGGAGCTGTTTTTT. Protein: CASSLAGTGTNTGELFF.

V and J are TRBV9 and TRBJ1-1; 8 bases align to TRBD1. J gave up 5 bases and V 3 bases, and 12 bases lay outside the gene matches. The CDR3 is 16 amino acids. Germline V gene sequence: CDR1 SGDLS, CDR2 YYNGEE. The CDR3 DNA is TGTGCCAGCAGCGCACCAGTAGACAGGGGAAGGACTGAAGCTTTCTTT. Its protein product is CASSAPVDRGRTEAFF.

This chain links TRBV19 with TRBJ2-7, with TRBD2 matching 10 bases. V was clipped by 7 bases and J by 1 base; unmatched bases: 7. Per the germline V gene, CDR1 is LNHDA and CDR2 is SQIVND (reference sequence). The CDR3 is 15 residues long. The CDR3 DNA reads TGTGCCAGTAAAGGGCCGGGACTAGCGTCCTACGAGCAGTACTTC. Its protein is CASKGPGLASYEQYF.

This chain links TRBV7-8 with TRBJ2-7; a possible D gene is TRBD2 (6 bases). The V gene lost 5 bases and the J gene lost 6 bases, with 23 bases spanning the gap. Germline V lookup: CDR1 SGHVS, CDR2 FQNEAQ. This CDR3 has 16 amino acids. In DNA, the CDR3 is TGTGCCAGCAGCCAGGGCCGGAGGGCACTTTACCGCGAGCAGTACTTC. It is translated as CASSQGRRALYREQYF. The full variable domain, with the rest looked up from reference TRBV7-8 and TRBJ2-7, is GAGVSQSPRYKVAKRGQDVALRCDPISGHVSLFWYQQALGQGPEFLTYFQNEAQLDKSGLPSDRFFAERPEGSVSTLKIQRTQQEDSAVYLCASSQGRRALYREQYFGPGTRLTVT.

This clone was picked up one time. V and J are TRBV7-2 and TRBJ2-2; TRBD2 agrees at 7 bases. V was clipped by 5 bases and J by 6 bases; unmatched bases: 9. CDR1 is SGHTA and CDR2 is FQGNSA in the germline V gene. This CDR3 spans 15 amino acids. The CDR3 DNA reads as TGTGCCAGCAGCCCAGGACTAGGTCAGTCCGGGGAGCTGTTTTTT. Its protein product is CASSPGLGQSGELFF.

The chain is built from TRBV28 and TRBJ1-5; a weak D match, TRBD1 (5 bases). CDR3 length: 13 residues. V dropped 2 bases and J dropped 7 bases, with 9 bases sitting between them. Germline CDR1 and CDR2: MDHEN and SYDVKM. The CDR3 bases are TGTGCCAGCAGTTTAGGAGGGGTCCAGCCCCAGCATTTT. Amino acid sequence: CASSLGGVQPQHF. Using reference TRBV28 and TRBJ1-5 for the parts outside the CDR3, the full variable domain is DVKVTQSSRYLVKRTGEKVFLECVQDMDHENMFWYRQDPGLGLRLIYFSYDVKMKEKGDIPEGYSVSREKKERFSLILESASTNQTSMYLCASSLGGVQPQHFGDGTRLSIL.

This clone has only one observation. The chain is built from TRBV6-5 and TRBJ1-6, with D unresolved. The CDR3 has 15 residues. Germline-derived CDR1 and CDR2 are MNHEY and SVGAGI. V was shortened by 0 bases and J by 4 bases, with 7 bases between the two germline ends. CDR3 residues: CASSYSAAYNSPLHF. The DNA for the CDR3 is TGTGCCAGCAGTTACTCGGCCGCATATAATTCACCCCTCCACTTT.

V gene TRBV2 combines with J gene TRBJ1-5; the D gene is possibly TRBD1 (5 bases). CDR3 length: 13 residues. Trimming took off 7 bases at V and 3 bases at J, with 10 bases between the two ends. CDR1 and CDR2 (germline): SNHLY, FYNNEI. The CDR3 coding sequence is TGTGCCAGCACGGGCAGGGACAATCAGCCCCAGCATTTT. Its translation: CASTGRDNQPQHF.

This clone was seen repeatedly, ten times or more. The chain uses TRBV25-1 and TRBJ2-1; possible D gene TRBD1, 5 bases. This CDR3 has 15 residues. Between the trimmed V and J ends, which lost 4 bases and 8 bases, there was a span of 18 bases. Germline values: CDR1 MGHDK, CDR2 SYGVNS. CDR3 region: CASSVARAGSDEQFF. As DNA, the CDR3 is TGTGCCAGCAGTGTTGCAAGGGCAGGGTCCGATGAGCAGTTCTTC.

The chain links TRBV6-2 or TRBV6-3 to TRBJ2-3, with 7 bases aligning to TRBD2. Unmatched junction bases numbered 14, after V lost 3 bases and J lost 5 bases. The CDR3 sequence is 17 residues long. The germline gives CDR1 MNHEY, CDR2 SVGEGT. In DNA form, the CDR3 reads TGTGCCAGCAGTTATTACGGCGGGAGCACGGGAGGAGATACGCAGTATTTT. Its protein is CASSYYGGSTGGDTQYF.

The genes are TRBV2 and TRBJ2-5; 7 bases are a match to TRBD1. V lost 8 bases, J lost 7 bases, and 1 base stayed unmatched. Looked up from germline, CDR1 is SNHLY and CDR2 is FYNNEI. The CDR3 contains 10 residues. The CDR3 DNA sequence: TGTGCCAGCCGGACAGGGACCCAGTACTTC. Its translation is CASRTGTQYF.